This T cell receptor beta chain originates from a study of HIV-infected patients and healthy controls. Germline V lookup: CDR1 SQVTM, CDR2 ANQGSEA. Trimming took 0 bases from V and 2 from J, leaving 7 bases between them. The CDR3 covers 14 residues. TCRdb reprocessed the 5' RACE reads via MiXCR and lists one record per CDR3 protein. The sample has roughly 18,000 distinct CDR3 sequences; roughly 18% are singletons. Material for sequencing was CD8+ T cells from blood. The receptor's source is a human donor in good health. This sequence joins TRBV29-1 and TRBJ2-2, with unresolved D. The CDR3 nucleotides are TGCAGCGTTGAAGACGGTGCTAACACCGGGGAGCTGTTTTTT. This gives the protein CSVEDGANTGELFF.